These 14 T cell receptor beta chains originate from one sample sequenced in a study of control samples from healthy donors and cancer patients. Produced via immunoSEQ multiplex PCR; TCRdb's table is partial and in-frame only. The sample shows 60,000 to 75,000 clones, roughly 87% of them seen only once. The source material was PBMCs. These TCRs come from a man aged 60-69 years with colorectal cancer.

The V gene is TRBV18, the J gene TRBJ1-1, with D perhaps matching TRBD1 (6 bases). V was pared by 4 bases and J by 0 bases, with 9 bases between. The CDR3 extends over 14 amino acids. Germline CDR1 reads KGHSH; CDR2 reads LQKENI. Written as DNA, the CDR3 is TGTGCCAGCTCACGCGGACAGCTGAACACTGAAGCTTTCTTT. Translated: CASSRGQLNTEAFF.

The chain joins TRBV6-5 to TRBJ1-3, with D possibly TRBD1 on 5 matching bases. Per the germline V gene, CDR1 is MNHEY and CDR2 is SVGAGI. V shed 8 bases and J shed 2 bases, with 16 bases lying between them. This CDR3 contains 15 residues. CDR3 DNA: TGTGCCAGCGGGTGGATGGGGGTGACTGGAAACACCATATATTTT. This sequence encodes CASGWMGVTGNTIYF.

The chain links TRBV5-1 to TRBJ2-5, with TRBD2 as a possible D gene (6 bases). Between the trimmed V and J ends, which lost 2 bases and 2 bases, there was a span of 10 bases. The CDR3 spans 14 residues. Per the germline V gene, CDR1 is SGHRS and CDR2 is YFSETQ. The CDR3 reads CASSLAGNQETQYF. The CDR3 nucleotides read TGCGCCAGCAGCTTAGCGGGCAATCAAGAGACCCAGTACTTC.

The table lists this clone with a few counts. V gene TRBV7-9 combines with J gene TRBJ2-1; tentative D call: TRBD2 (5 bases). Per germline, CDR1 SEHNR and CDR2 FQNEAQ (reference sequence). The CDR3 contains 16 residues. V shed 1 base and J shed 0 bases, with 10 bases lying between them. CDR3 region: CASSLEERSSYNEQFF. The DNA for the CDR3 is TGTGCCAGCAGCTTAGAGGAGCGGAGCTCCTACAATGAGCAGTTCTTC.

The chain combines TRBV2 with TRBJ2-1; D is uncertain. The germline V gene has CDR1 SNHLY and CDR2 FYNNEI. This CDR3 is built from 14 residues. V shed 4 bases and J shed 1 base, with 8 bases lying between them. The CDR3, as DNA: TGTGCCAGCAGTGGGACCCGGTCCTACAATGAGCAGTTCTTC. Protein product: CASSGTRSYNEQFF.

This rearrangement joins TRBV12-3 or TRBV12-4 to TRBJ1-6; the D is unclear. Deletions cut 6 bases from V and 12 bases from J, with 15 bases between. CDR3 length equals 13 residues. CDR3 nucleotides: TGTGCCAGCAGCGACTTAGCCCGGAGACCCCTCCACTTT. Translated, it gives CASSDLARRPLHF.

This sequence joins TRBV5-4 and TRBJ2-2, with no clear D. This CDR3 region has 16 residues. Trimming took 0 bases from V and 1 from J, leaving 10 bases between them. Germline CDR1 and CDR2: SGHNT and YYREEE (reference sequence). CDR3 sequence reads: CASSLEQIGNTGELFF. The CDR3 region has the DNA TGTGCCAGCAGCTTGGAACAGATTGGGAACACCGGGGAGCTGTTTTTT.

Only one count was recorded for this clone. This chain connects TRBV14 to TRBJ2-3; D is possibly TRBD1 (6 bases). This CDR3 is built from 13 residues. Looked up from germline, CDR1 is SGHDN and CDR2 is FVKESK. Trimming left V 4 bases short and J 6 bases short, with 11 bases between. CDR3 sequence reads: CASSPRRGDTQYF. The DNA of the CDR3 is TGTGCCAGCAGCCCCAGAAGGGGGGATACGCAGTATTTT.

V gene TRBV28 combines with J gene TRBJ2-5; D remains unclear. The germline V and J ends were trimmed by 7 bases and 0 bases, with 9 bases remaining between them. CDR3 length equals 13 residues. Germline V CDR1 and CDR2: MDHEN, SYDVKM. The CDR3: CASKTSYQETQYF. In nucleotides, the CDR3 is TGTGCCAGCAAGACGTCTTACCAAGAGACCCAGTACTTC.

The chain joins TRBV6-1 to TRBJ2-1; D remains ambiguous. V was clipped by 3 bases and J by 9 bases, with 18 bases between them. The germline V gene has CDR1 MNHNS and CDR2 SASEGT. The CDR3 has 15 amino acids. CDR3 nucleotide sequence: TGTGCCAGCAGTGATCCCTGGTCCCGGTCTCGTGAGCAGTTCTTC. Translated: CASSDPWSRSREQFF.

This rearrangement joins TRBV6-2 or TRBV6-3 to TRBJ2-5; 12 bases line up with TRBD1. In germline, CDR1 is MNHEY, CDR2 SVGEGT. With V trimmed by 6 bases and J by 5 bases, 7 bases remained unmatched. CDR3 length: 15 amino acids. CDR3: CASSIGTGGRETQYF. The CDR3 DNA reads as TGTGCCAGCAGCATAGGGACAGGGGGCAGGGAGACCCAGTACTTC.

This clone was detected only a few times. The V call is TRBV5-6, the J call TRBJ1-2; D unresolved. Germline V gives CDR1 SGHDT, CDR2 YYEEEE. The CDR3 length is 11 residues. V was clipped by 6 bases and J by 8 bases, with 11 bases between them. CDR3 sequence: CASTSSEGYTF. CDR3 DNA sequence: TGTGCCAGCACCTCCAGCGAGGGCTACACCTTC.

The chain has TRBV9 and TRBJ1-5, with 9 bases aligning to TRBD1. Unmatched junction bases numbered 5, after V lost 3 bases and J lost 4 bases. This CDR3 region has 15 residues. CDR1 and CDR2 (germline): SGDLS, YYNGEE. The chain's CDR3 is CASSGTGGHNQPQHF. In DNA, the CDR3 is TGTGCCAGCAGCGGCACAGGGGGCCATAATCAGCCCCAGCATTTT.

The chain employs TRBV4-1 and TRBJ1-2, with a weak D call TRBD1 (5 bases). The ends were cut back, 2 bases at V and 7 bases at J, with 20 bases in the middle. CDR1 is MGHRA, CDR2 YSYEKL, per germline. This CDR3 has 16 amino acids. This CDR3 reads CASSQPRRGVSGGYTF. The DNA of the CDR3 is TGCGCCAGCAGCCAACCCCGCCGGGGGGTCTCGGGTGGCTACACCTTC.